This T cell receptor (beta chain) stems from a study of CD4 T cells in relation to SARS-CoV-2 and coronaviruses. Study results and limitations: Roughly 69% of donors had memory CD4+ clonotypes crossrecognizing SARS-CoV-2 and common cold coronavirus spike.

Some clones are missing from TCRdb's copy, which holds only in-frame ones; the method was immunoSEQ multiplex PCR. The sample shows tens of thousands of clones, about 70% of them seen only once. This clone came up a few times. Its target is unknown. The unexposed donors gave CD4+ T cells in about 2010-2018, prior to COVID-19. After about 11 days of culture, CD4+ T cells were isolated. As cell numbers allowed, unexposed-donor CD4+ T cells faced SARS-CoV-2 S/N and four cold-coronavirus spikes. PBMCs were plated at fewer than 2.5 million per well in IL-2-containing medium. CDR1 and CDR2 from the germline V gene are MNHEY and SVGEGT. This CDR3 contains 13 residues. Trimming stripped 5 bases from V and 6 bases from J, with 10 bases between.

This chain joins TRBV6-2 or TRBV6-3 and TRBJ2-2; D remains ambiguous. This receptor was taken from a human donor in good health. Sequenced: CD4+ T cells from PBMCs, cultured in vitro. The CDR3, as DNA: TGTGCCAGCAGTACCTTAGGATCCGGGGAGCTGTTTTTT. It specifies CASSTLGSGELFF.